The clone carrying this T cell receptor (beta chain) was seen a few times. The antigen is undetermined. Germline values: CDR1 SNHLY, CDR2 FYNNEI. This CDR3 spans 15 amino acids. The V and J ends lost 8 bases and 0 bases respectively, with 11 bases between them. This entry is derived from a study of cytomegalovirus exposure and HLA in healthy donors. Study-level findings and limits: According to an earlier analysis, most TCR beta V segments yielded productive rearrangements about 90% or about 30% of the time. Associated with HLA alleles at 0.05 false discovery rate in a later analysis were 16,951 TCR beta sequences. Reports credit the classifier with highly specific, highly sensitive diagnosis of cytomegalovirus status.

The PCR had 60 Vbeta and 13 Jbeta primers. TCRdb's table, derived via immunoSEQ multiplex PCR, lists solely in-frame clones and lacks some. Among 120,000 or so clones listed, 79% were seen once. The specimen was PBMCs. The chain is built from TRBV2 and TRBJ2-6; TRBD1 is a possible D gene (6 bases). The origin of this receptor is a man aged 25-45 years in good health and CMV-seropositive. CDR3 nucleotides: TGTGCCAGCCTAGACAGGACCTCTGGGGCCAACGTCCTGACTTTC. Translated, it gives CASLDRTSGANVLTF.